The entry below gives a single TCR beta chain sequence along with its context. The method was immunoSEQ multiplex PCR; TCRdb's version includes in-frame clones alone and lacks a portion of them. Here the sample spans about 160,000 clones, roughly 93% being singletons. The entry originates in a study of control samples from healthy donors and cancer patients. The CDR3 length is 16 residues. Per the germline V gene, CDR1 is SGHTA and CDR2 is FQGNSA. With 1 base removed from V and 3 bases from J, the gap between germline ends came to 13 bases. Sample: blood. The sequence was obtained from a woman aged 55-70 years in good health. V and J are TRBV7-2 and TRBJ1-3; D may be TRBD1 (6 bases). This CDR3 is CASSLGGSGDGNTIYF. CDR3 sequence (DNA): TGTGCCAGCAGCTTAGGTGGTTCAGGGGATGGAAACACCATATATTTT.